This passage covers 8 T cell receptor beta chains from one sample sequenced in a study of shared clonotypes between healthy human individuals. Only in-frame clones appear in the TCRdb table, and some are missing; sequencing was by immunoSEQ multiplex PCR. The data hold about 490,000 clones, with roughly four fifths observed a single time. The sequenced sample consisted of PBMCs. The origin of the receptors is a woman in her 40s in good health. Some clones in this sample may be carry-over from other donors' samples.

This clone was recorded many times. The chain uses TRBV9 and TRBJ2-1; D gene uncertain. The germline gives CDR1 SGDLS, CDR2 YYNGEE. V shed 0 bases and J shed 5 bases, with 6 bases lying between them. The CDR3 extends over 13 amino acids. CDR3 amino acids: CASSVGANNEQFF. CDR3 nucleotide sequence: TGTGCCAGCAGCGTAGGGGCAAACAATGAGCAGTTCTTC.

The count of this clone is one. A read error may account for a junction end that differs from germline. The gene calls are TRBV7-9 and TRBJ2-7, with 8 bases aligning to TRBD1. CDR1 SEHNR and CDR2 FQNEAQ come from the germline V gene (reference sequence). This CDR3 is 15 amino acids long. This chain's CDR3 is CASSPPRTGFYEQYF. The CDR3 DNA follows: TGCGCCAGCAGCCCACCCCGGACAGGGTTTTACGAGCAGTACTTC.

The chain combines TRBV25-1 with TRBJ2-2; D uncertain. Germline V gene data show CDR1 as MGHDK and CDR2 as SYGVNS. The CDR3 is made up of 15 amino acids. Trimming stripped 6 bases from V and 0 bases from J, with 11 bases between. In nucleotides, the CDR3 is TGTGCCAGCAGCGCCCTAGGCGCGAACACCGGGGAGCTGTTTTTT. This gives the protein CASSALGANTGELFF.

The chain carries TRBV28 and TRBJ2-2; TRBD1 agrees at 10 bases. CDR1 and CDR2 (germline): MDHEN, SYDVKM. There are 16 residues in the CDR3. Trimming took 2 bases from V and 4 from J; bases not matched to a gene: 4. The CDR3 DNA reads TGTGCCAGCAGTTTAAGACAGGGGGCAGGCACCGGGGAGCTGTTTTTT. Its translation is CASSLRQGAGTGELFF.

The rearrangement links TRBV5-4 to TRBJ2-2; 16 bases match TRBD2. CDR3 length: 18 amino acids. The germline CDR1 and CDR2 sequences are SGHNT and YYREEE (reference sequence). The V segment lost 3 bases and the J segment 4 bases; nucleotides outside the gene matches: 6. DNA for the CDR3: TGTGCCAGCAGCTCGGGACTAGCGGGAGGGCCGGTCACCGGGGAGCTGTTTTTT. Translating gives CASSSGLAGGPVTGELFF. The full variable domain, rest sourced from reference TRBV5-4 and TRBJ2-2, is ETGVTQSPTHLIKTRGQQVTLRCSSQSGHNTVSWYQQALGQGPQFIFQYYREEENGRGNFPPRFSGLQFPNYSSELNVNALELDDSALYLCASSSGLAGGPVTGELFFGEGSRLTVL.

This clone occurred a few times. The chain employs TRBV7-2 and TRBJ2-7, with D possibly being TRBD1 (6 bases). Germline V gene sequence: CDR1 SGHTA, CDR2 FQGNSA. The CDR3 runs 14 residues. The V gene lost 3 bases and the J gene lost 3 bases, with 12 bases spanning the gap. CDR3 nucleotides: TGTGCCAGCAGCTTCATGACAGGCTACTACGAGCAGTACTTC. This sequence encodes CASSFMTGYYEQYF.

The chain recombines TRBV6-1 with TRBJ1-1, with D uncertain. The CDR3 totals 13 residues. Trimming cost V 7 bases and J 0 bases, with 9 bases left between them. The germline CDR1 and CDR2 sequences are MNHNS and SASEGT. The CDR3 reads CASTPGVNTEAFF. The CDR3 DNA follows: TGTGCCAGCACCCCCGGTGTGAACACTGAAGCTTTCTTT.

This clone has a single count. The chain carries TRBV7-2 and TRBJ1-1; 7 nucleotides match TRBD1. The CDR3 loop spans 13 amino acids. Germline V gene lookup returns CDR1 SGHTA and CDR2 FQGNSA. V shed 4 bases and J 6 bases; nucleotides not matched to a gene: 5. CDR3 nucleotides: TGTGCCAGCAGCTCGACCAGGGGGGCTGAAGCTTTCTTT. Amino acid sequence: CASSSTRGAEAFF.